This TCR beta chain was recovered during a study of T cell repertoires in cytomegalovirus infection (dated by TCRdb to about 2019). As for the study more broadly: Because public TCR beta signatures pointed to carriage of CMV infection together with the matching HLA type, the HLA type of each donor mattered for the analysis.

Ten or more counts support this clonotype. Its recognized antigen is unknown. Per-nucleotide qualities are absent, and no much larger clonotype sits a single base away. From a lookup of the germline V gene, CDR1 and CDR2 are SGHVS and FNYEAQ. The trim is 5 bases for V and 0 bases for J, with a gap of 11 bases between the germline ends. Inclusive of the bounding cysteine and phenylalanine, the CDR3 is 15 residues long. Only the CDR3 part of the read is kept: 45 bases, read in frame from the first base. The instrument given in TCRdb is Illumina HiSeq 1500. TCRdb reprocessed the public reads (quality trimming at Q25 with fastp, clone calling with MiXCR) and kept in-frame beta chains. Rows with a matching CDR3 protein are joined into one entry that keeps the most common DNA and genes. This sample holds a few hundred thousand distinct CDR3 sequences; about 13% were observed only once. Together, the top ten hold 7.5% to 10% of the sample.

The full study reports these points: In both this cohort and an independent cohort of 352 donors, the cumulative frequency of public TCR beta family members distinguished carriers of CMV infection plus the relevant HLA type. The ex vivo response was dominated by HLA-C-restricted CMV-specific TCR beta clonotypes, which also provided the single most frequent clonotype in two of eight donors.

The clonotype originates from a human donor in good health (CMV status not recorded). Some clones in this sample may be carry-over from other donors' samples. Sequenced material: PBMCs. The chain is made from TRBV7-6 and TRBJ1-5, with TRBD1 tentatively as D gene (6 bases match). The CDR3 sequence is CASSPDSNSNQPQHF. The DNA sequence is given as TGTGCCAGCAGCCCGGACAGCAATAGCAATCAGCCCCAGCATTTT.